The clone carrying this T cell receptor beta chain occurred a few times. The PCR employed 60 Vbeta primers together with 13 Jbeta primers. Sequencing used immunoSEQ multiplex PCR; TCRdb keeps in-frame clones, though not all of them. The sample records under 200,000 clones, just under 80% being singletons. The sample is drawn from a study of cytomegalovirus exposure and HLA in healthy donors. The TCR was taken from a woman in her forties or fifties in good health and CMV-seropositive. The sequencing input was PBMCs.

CDR3 loop: CASSTRTGVEETQYF. The CDR3 nucleotides read TGTGCCAGCAGTACAAGGACAGGGGTGGAAGAGACCCAGTACTTC. The rearrangement links TRBV27 to TRBJ2-5, with TRBD1 identical over 9 bases. The CDR3 is made up of 15 amino acids. The ends lost 5 bases at V and 3 bases at J; junction bases unmatched: 7. Germline V gives CDR1 MNHEY, CDR2 SMNVEV (reference sequence).